Each of the 23 T cell receptor beta chains below was sequenced from the same sample in a study of cytomegalovirus exposure and HLA in healthy donors. A multiplex PCR was run with 60 Vbeta primers and 13 Jbeta primers. Clones were sequenced by immunoSEQ multiplex PCR, and TCRdb holds only the in-frame ones, with some missing. This table holds roughly 100,000 clones, under 80% found once. The sequenced sample consisted of PBMCs. Receptor source: a man aged 35-49 years in good health and CMV-seropositive.

This clone was observed a single time. The chain links TRBV2 to TRBJ2-5; D might be TRBD1 (6 bases). The J call may not be correct, given that the DNA end is closer to TRBJ2-7. Germline assignment: CDR1 SNHLY and CDR2 FYNNEI. The CDR3 totals 13 residues. CDR3 DNA sequence: TGTGCCAGCAGCGGCGGACAGATATACGAGCAGTACTTC. It is translated as CASSGGQIYEQYF.

This clone was detected only a few times. The gene calls are TRBV6-5 and TRBJ1-2, with 7 bases identical to TRBD1. V dropped 7 bases and J dropped 3; count of bases not matched to a gene: 8. The CDR3 sequence is 14 residues long. Germline CDR1 and CDR2: MNHEY and SVGAGI. This chain's CDR3 is CASTPTGQDYGYTF. The CDR3 DNA reads as TGTGCCAGCACCCCCACAGGACAGGACTATGGCTACACCTTC.

V is TRBV28 and J is TRBJ2-5; D is unresolved. V gave up 8 bases and J gave up 5 bases, with 12 bases separating them. Per the germline V gene, CDR1 is MDHEN and CDR2 is SYDVKM. This CDR3 comprises 12 residues. The CDR3 spells CASLSTAETQYF. The CDR3 region has the DNA TGTGCCAGCTTGAGTACCGCCGAGACCCAGTACTTC.

The sample holds a few counts of this clone. This chain uses TRBV9 with TRBJ2-7, with 10 bases that match TRBD2. The CDR3 totals 14 residues. Germline trimming cut 5 bases from V and 7 bases from J; bases unmatched to any gene: 9. The V gene's germline CDR1 is SGDLS and CDR2 YYNGEE. The CDR3 DNA reads as TGTGCCAGCAGTCCCCTAGCGGGAGTGGGGGAGCAGTACTTC. It encodes CASSPLAGVGEQYF.

This clone was recorded only once. CDR3 amino acids: CASSPPNSGDGYTF. CDR3 in DNA: TGTGCCAGCTCACCACCCAATTCAGGGGATGGCTACACCTTC. The chain combines TRBV18 with TRBJ1-2, with D maybe TRBD1 (6 bases). This CDR3 spans 14 amino acids. V dropped 0 bases and J dropped 6 bases, with 11 bases sitting between them. The germline V gene has CDR1 KGHSH and CDR2 LQKENI.

This chain joins TRBV27 and TRBJ1-1; no firm D call. Germline CDR1 reads MNHEY; CDR2 reads SMNVEV (reference sequence). Trimming took 7 bases from V and 0 from J, leaving 18 bases between them. This CDR3 region has 16 residues. The CDR3 spells CASNPRGQPLNTEAFF. Here the CDR3 DNA reads TGTGCCAGCAACCCACGCGGGCAGCCATTGAACACTGAAGCTTTCTTT.

The gene calls are TRBV2 and TRBJ1-1, with TRBD1 as a possible D gene (5 bases). This CDR3 contains 14 residues. Germline CDR1 and CDR2: SNHLY and FYNNEI. Trimming shortened V by 5 bases and J by 3 bases, and 13 bases separated the two germline ends. The CDR3 DNA reads as TGTGCCAGCAGTCTTGAAGGGGCGGACACTGAAGCTTTCTTT. It translates to CASSLEGADTEAFF.

CDR3 loop: CASSMFGLHEQFF. CDR3 in DNA: TGTGCCAGTAGTATGTTTGGCTTGCATGAGCAGTTCTTC. J is TRBJ2-1 and V is TRBV19; D remains unclear. Trimming removed 3 bases from V and 8 bases from J, with 11 bases in between. This CDR3 is built from 13 residues. The germline gives CDR1 LNHDA, CDR2 SQIVND (reference sequence).

This clone was recorded a few times. The rearrangement links TRBV18 to TRBJ1-2; no clear D gene. The CDR3 length is 16 residues. The germline CDR1 and CDR2 sequences are KGHSH and LQKENI. Trimming removed 1 base at V and 0 bases at J, with 12 bases between. CDR3 nucleotide sequence: TGTGCCAGCTCACCACGTCTCGGGGAGGCTAACTATGGCTACACCTTC. Its translation is CASSPRLGEANYGYTF.

The chain joins TRBV2 to TRBJ2-7; 9 positions agree with TRBD2. The CDR3 runs to 15 residues. Germline lookup yields CDR1 SNHLY and CDR2 FYNNEI. Written as DNA, the CDR3 is TGTGCAGCAGTGAAGATTAGCGGGGGCGGGGGCGAGCAGTACTTC. Translation gives CAAVKISGGGGEQYF.

The V and J genes are TRBV19 and TRBJ2-3; TRBD2 agrees at 8 bases. The germline gives CDR1 LNHDA, CDR2 SQIVND (reference sequence). This CDR3 is 15 amino acids long. V shed 2 bases and J 1 base; nucleotides not matched to a gene: 2. CDR3 sequence: CASSIYGGGTDTQYF. CDR3 nucleotides: TGTGCCAGTAGTATATACGGGGGGGGCACAGATACGCAGTATTTT.

The rearrangement uses TRBV2 and TRBJ2-3, with 9 bases lining up with TRBD2. V lost 4 bases, J lost 1 base, and 3 bases stayed unmatched. CDR3 length: 15 residues. Germline-derived CDR1 and CDR2 are SNHLY and FYNNEI. The CDR3 bases are TGTGCCAGCAGTGGATGGACTAGCGGCACAGATACGCAGTATTTT. Protein: CASSGWTSGTDTQYF.

As to this clone: Relative to the germline gene, one junction end is altered; a read error may explain this. This chain uses TRBV7-7 with TRBJ2-1, with TRBD1 matching 12 bases. Per germline, CDR1 SSHAT and CDR2 FNYEAQ (reference sequence). The CDR3 extends over 15 amino acids. The CDR3 DNA reads TGTGCTAGCAGCCCCACGGGACAGGGGGCCCATGAGCAGTTCTTC. This codes for CASSPTGQGAHEQFF.

This clone was recorded once. This rearrangement joins TRBV9 to TRBJ2-5, with 11 nucleotides matching TRBD1. Looked up from germline, CDR1 is SGDLS and CDR2 is YYNGEE. The V and J ends lost 0 bases and 5 bases, in that order; junction bases with no gene match: 9. The CDR3 covers 17 residues. The CDR3 protein is CASSVGEGQGVWETQYF. The CDR3 nucleotides are TGTGCCAGCAGCGTAGGAGAGGGACAGGGGGTATGGGAGACCCAGTACTTC.

This clone has just a few counts. The same CDR3 is also encoded by other DNA sequences in this sample. This chain joins TRBV2 and TRBJ1-1; D is unresolved. Per the germline V gene, CDR1 is SNHLY and CDR2 is FYNNEI. The ends were cut back, 6 bases at V and 4 bases at J, with 9 bases in the middle. The CDR3 spans 12 residues. DNA of the CDR3: TGTGCCAGCAGGTACAGTAGCACTGAAGCTTTCTTT. Its protein product is CASRYSSTEAFF.

This chain joins TRBV7-3 and TRBJ2-1; tentative D call: TRBD1 (6 bases). The CDR3 loop spans 15 amino acids. Germline CDR1 and CDR2: SGHTA and FQGTGA. The V and J ends lost 5 bases and 0 bases respectively, with 11 bases between them. In nucleotides, the CDR3 is TGTGCCAGCAGCGAAGGACAGAGCTCCTACAATGAGCAGTTCTTC. Protein product: CASSEGQSSYNEQFF.

This clone was seen a handful of times. The CDR3 sequence: CASSLRTVNTEAFF. The CDR3 coding sequence is TGTGCCAGCAGCTTAAGAACAGTCAACACTGAAGCTTTCTTT. The chain recombines TRBV7-8 with TRBJ1-1; D gene ambiguous. Trimming took off 2 bases at V and 2 bases at J, with 9 bases between the two ends. Germline lookup yields CDR1 SGHVS and CDR2 FQNEAQ. CDR3 length: 14 residues.

The chain couples TRBV18 to TRBJ1-5, with 7 bases lining up with TRBD1. Germline V gene data show CDR1 as KGHSH and CDR2 as LQKENI. The CDR3 extends over 16 amino acids. The ends lost 3 bases at V and 4 bases at J; junction bases unmatched: 9. The CDR3 reads CASSPLPGGPNQPQHF. The CDR3, as DNA: TGTGCCAGCTCACCCCTGCCAGGGGGACCTAATCAGCCCCAGCATTTT.

This clone was seen only a few times. The genes are TRBV5-4 and TRBJ2-5; 9 nucleotides agree with TRBD2. The end of the DNA aligns better with TRBJ2-7, so the J call may be wrong. The CDR3 contains 15 residues. Looked up from germline, CDR1 is SGHNT and CDR2 is YYREEE (reference sequence). CDR3: CASSLHGGRAYEQYF. CDR3 bases: TGTGCCAGCAGCTTGCATGGCGGGAGGGCCTACGAGCAGTACTTC.

CDR3 bases: TGCGCCAGCAGCTCTTCCACTAGCGGGGGGCGGTACGAGCAGTACTTC. It encodes CASSSSTSGGRYEQYF. V is TRBV5-1 and J is TRBJ2-7; 12 nucleotides agree with TRBD2. CDR3 size: 16 residues. V shed 3 bases, J shed 4 bases, and the junction held 8 bases outside the gene matches. Per the germline V gene, CDR1 is SGHRS and CDR2 is YFSETQ. The full variable domain, with the rest looked up from reference TRBV5-1 and TRBJ2-7, is KAGVTQTPRYLIKTRGQQVTLSCSPISGHRSVSWYQQTPGQGLQFLFEYFSETQRNKGNFPGRFSGRQFSNSRSEMNVSTLELGDSALYLCASSSSTSGGRYEQYFGPGTRLTVT.

The V gene is TRBV5-8, the J gene TRBJ2-5; 10 bases fit TRBD1. The germline V gene has CDR1 SGHTS and CDR2 YDEGEE. This CDR3 is 14 amino acids long. Trimming cost V 5 bases and J 5 bases; bases outside gene matches: 6. CDR3 nucleotides: TGTGCCAGCAGATTGACAGGGGGCATCGAGACCCAGTACTTC. Translated: CASRLTGGIETQYF.

The chain joins TRBV4-1 to TRBJ2-7, with 11 nucleotides matching TRBD2. The germline V gene has CDR1 MGHRA and CDR2 YSYEKL. Germline trimming cut 0 bases from V and 6 bases from J; bases unmatched to any gene: 10. This CDR3 is built from 17 residues. CDR3 in amino acids: CASSQEPGLAGSAEQYF. For the CDR3, the DNA is TGCGCCAGCAGCCAAGAGCCTGGACTAGCGGGCTCGGCCGAGCAGTACTTC.

The CDR3 DNA reads TGTGCCAGCAGCCCGCCGGGACTAGCGGGGGGCCTTGCCGGGGAGCTGTTTTTT. The encoded protein is CASSPPGLAGGLAGELFF. The J gene is TRBJ2-2, the V gene TRBV5-4; the match to TRBD2 covers 15 bases. CDR3 length: 18 amino acids. Germline values: CDR1 SGHNT, CDR2 YYREEE (reference sequence). The junction had 10 bases not matched to a gene; V was cut back by 4 bases and J by 6 bases.